These 32 T cell receptor beta chains came from one sample sequenced in a study of Graves' ophthalmopathy and Graves' hyperthyroidism. Beta-chain TCR CDR3 regions were amplified from RNA transcripts. HTBI primers served in a first-round RT-PCR, which a second-round multiplex PCR followed. A single record per CDR3 protein comes from TCRdb applying MiXCR to the multiplex PCR reads. Among 1 million to 1.3 million distinct CDR3 sequences listed, roughly 35% were seen once. The sample was peripheral blood or thyroid tissue (not recorded which). These receptors originate from an adult man with Graves' hyperthyroidism.

In its sample, this clonotype was seen once. The chain combines TRBV24-1 with TRBJ2-3; D is unresolved. CDR1 and CDR2 from the germline V gene are KGHDR and SFDVKD. The CDR3 extends over 13 amino acids. V dropped 9 bases and J dropped 7 bases, with 16 bases sitting between them. As DNA, the CDR3 is TGTGCCACCCGAGACGTTCAGTCGTATACGCAGTATTTT. It specifies CATRDVQSYTQYF.

A single count supports this clonotype. This chain links TRBV20-1 with TRBJ2-7; D unclear. The CDR3 sequence is 13 residues long. Trimming took 1 base from V and 7 from J, leaving 14 bases between them. Germline V gene lookup returns CDR1 DFQATT and CDR2 SNEGSKA (reference sequence). CDR3 bases: TGCAGTGCTAGAGGTTGGACCAGCAATGAGCAGTACTTC. This gives the protein CSARGWTSNEQYF.

This clonotype was observed at least ten times. The chain employs TRBV7-2 and TRBJ2-7; D gene ambiguous. The V and J ends lost 2 bases and 3 bases respectively, with 8 bases between them. Looked up from germline, CDR1 is SGHTA and CDR2 is FQGNSA. There are 13 residues in the CDR3. The CDR3 nucleotides are TGTGCCAGCAGCTTACACAGTTACTACGAGCAGTACTTC. As protein: CASSLHSYYEQYF.

The table lists this clonotype with many counts. The gene calls are TRBV7-2 and TRBJ2-7; 10 nucleotides match TRBD2. This CDR3 has 13 amino acids. The germline gives CDR1 SGHTA, CDR2 FQGNSA. V was clipped by 6 bases and J by 6 bases; unmatched bases: 5. CDR3 nucleotide sequence: TGTGCCAGCAGTCTAGCGGGAGACGGCGAGCAGTACTTC. Protein: CASSLAGDGEQYF.

This clonotype was counted ten times or more. V and J are TRBV7-9 and TRBJ2-7, with D possibly TRBD2 on 5 matching bases. Trimming left V 0 bases short and J 10 bases short, with 19 bases between. From germline, CDR1 is SEHNR and CDR2 FQNEAQ (reference sequence). This CDR3 spans 15 amino acids. CDR3 residues: CASSLAGKTGSYQYF. The DNA of the CDR3 is TGTGCCAGCAGCTTAGCTGGTAAGACGGGAAGTTACCAGTACTTC.

The count of this clonotype is one. The chain employs TRBV12-3 or TRBV12-4 and TRBJ1-5, with a tentative D call TRBD1 (5 bases). The CDR3 is 14 residues long. The V end was cut by 2 bases, the J end by 7 bases, with 12 bases between. The chain's CDR3 is CASSLLGERQPQHF. The CDR3 coding sequence is TGTGCCAGCAGTTTATTAGGGGAGAGACAGCCCCAGCATTTT.

V usage is TRBV20-1 and J usage is TRBJ1-2, with 8 bases that match TRBD1. Germline assignment: CDR1 DFQATT and CDR2 SNEGSKA (reference sequence). This CDR3 comprises 12 residues. V trimming: 5 bases; J trimming: 4 bases; junction bases outside the gene matches: 3. The CDR3 protein is CSAGQGSYGYTF. The CDR3 bases are TGCAGTGCTGGACAGGGAAGCTATGGCTACACCTTC.

The chain recombines TRBV19 with TRBJ2-6; D unresolved. Germline V gene lookup returns CDR1 LNHDA and CDR2 SQIVND (reference sequence). The CDR3 has 15 residues. The ends were cut back, 7 bases at V and 0 bases at J, with 10 bases in the middle. The CDR3: CASTPRSSGANVLTF. CDR3 bases: TGTGCCAGTACCCCACGGAGCTCTGGGGCCAACGTCCTGACTTTC.

This clonotype has at least ten counts. This sequence joins TRBV12-3 or TRBV12-4 and TRBJ1-2; the D is unclear. This CDR3 is built from 16 residues. V was pared by 3 bases and J by 4 bases, with 18 bases between. The CDR3 region has the DNA TGTGCCAGCAGTTTCCAGGAACACCCAACATTCTATGGCTACACCTTC. Protein: CASSFQEHPTFYGYTF.

The table lists this clonotype with a count of one. The V call is TRBV29-1, the J call TRBJ1-2; a possible D gene is TRBD1 (6 bases). Trimming pared 6 bases from V and 5 bases from J, leaving 19 bases between. Germline V gene data show CDR1 as SQVTM and CDR2 as ANQGSEA. This CDR3 spans 14 amino acids. Here the CDR3 reads CSVYTGGGTYGYTF. The CDR3 coding sequence is TGCAGCGTCTATACAGGAGGGGGAACATATGGCTACACCTTC.

The chain has TRBV3-1 and TRBJ1-1; D gene uncertain. V gave up 3 bases and J gave up 5 bases, with 16 bases separating them. The CDR3 contains 15 residues. Germline-derived CDR1 and CDR2 are LGHDT and YNNKEL (reference sequence). The DNA of the CDR3 is TGTGCCAGCAGCCACGACCCCAGGAGGTGGACTGAAGCTTTCTTT. Residues: CASSHDPRRWTEAFF.

This clonotype showed up just a few times. This chain connects TRBV20-1 to TRBJ2-5; TRBD1 matches 7 bases. The V gene's germline CDR1 is DFQATT and CDR2 SNEGSKA (reference sequence). This CDR3 comprises 15 residues. J was trimmed by 1 base and V by 0 bases; bases with no gene match: 5. CDR3 region: CSARDLGDSQETQYF. As DNA, the CDR3 is TGCAGTGCTAGAGATTTAGGGGACAGCCAAGAGACCCAGTACTTC.

This chain connects TRBV9 to TRBJ1-1; D is perhaps TRBD1 (5 bases). Trimming left V 0 bases short and J 3 bases short, with 12 bases between. Germline V CDR1 and CDR2: SGDLS, YYNGEE. This CDR3 has 15 amino acids. The CDR3: CASSVGGPRDTEAFF. The CDR3 nucleotides are TGTGCCAGCAGCGTAGGGGGACCAAGGGACACTGAAGCTTTCTTT.

The chain employs TRBV29-1 and TRBJ2-5, with 9 bases identical to TRBD2. The CDR3 extends over 13 amino acids. V lost 8 bases and J lost 4; bases outside the gene matches: 8. Germline V gives CDR1 SQVTM, CDR2 ANQGSEA. The DNA of the CDR3 is TGCAGCCAAGGGCGGGGGGGCGGAGAGACCCAGTACTTC. It specifies CSQGRGGGETQYF.

About this clonotype: The junction does not match germline at one end; this may be a read error. The chain is built from TRBV9 and TRBJ2-5; TRBD2 is a possible D gene (6 bases). This CDR3 comprises 14 residues. Germline CDR1 is SGDLS and CDR2 is YYNGEE. DNA of the CDR3: TGTGCCAGCGGCGTTAGCGGTTCCCAAGAGACCCAGTACTTC. Translation gives CASGVSGSQETQYF.

The CDR3 bases are TGTGCCAGCAGTTTTGGAGTAACCGAGCAGTACTTC. Amino acid sequence: CASSFGVTEQYF. V gene TRBV12-3 or TRBV12-4 combines with J gene TRBJ2-7; D unresolved. Deletions cut 3 bases from V and 6 bases from J, with 9 bases between. The CDR3 contains 12 residues.

This clonotype was counted many times. The chain uses TRBV19 and TRBJ1-6; 7 bases are shared with TRBD1. This CDR3 comprises 16 residues. Trimming at V came to 7 bases and at J to 0 bases, leaving 6 bases not matched to a gene. From germline, CDR1 is LNHDA and CDR2 SQIVND (reference sequence). In DNA, the CDR3 is TGTGCCAGTAAGGCCAGGGACAGCTCCTATAATTCACCCCTCCACTTT. It translates to CASKARDSSYNSPLHF.

This clonotype was seen many times. The chain has TRBV12-3 or TRBV12-4 and TRBJ1-1; TRBD1 is a possible D gene (5 bases). The V gene lost 7 bases and the J gene lost 0 bases, with 15 bases spanning the gap. The CDR3 covers 15 residues. The CDR3 sequence is CASTLLRQLNTEAFF. As DNA, the CDR3 is TGTGCCAGCACCCTACTACGACAGCTGAACACTGAAGCTTTCTTT.

This clonotype showed up many times. The chain recombines TRBV11-2 with TRBJ1-6; D possibly corresponds to TRBD1 (5 bases). The CDR3 loop spans 13 amino acids. Germline CDR1 reads SGHAT; CDR2 reads FQNNGV. The germline V and J ends were trimmed by 2 bases and 11 bases, with 10 bases remaining between them. The CDR3 DNA sequence: TGTGCCAGCAGCTTATCGATGGGGCCACCCCTCCACTTT. This codes for CASSLSMGPPLHF.

This clonotype was seen more than once but under ten times. This chain uses TRBV12-3 or TRBV12-4 with TRBJ1-5; 9 bases fit TRBD1. This CDR3 region has 17 residues. J gave up 1 base and V 2 bases, and 6 bases lay outside the gene matches. Here the CDR3 DNA reads TGTGCCAGCAGTTTAAGGACAGGGGACCCCAGCAATCAGCCCCAGCATTTT. Its translation: CASSLRTGDPSNQPQHF.

The V call is TRBV9, the J call TRBJ1-2, with D perhaps TRBD1 (5 bases). With 3 bases removed from V and 5 bases from J, the gap between germline ends came to 11 bases. Germline CDR1 SGDLS, CDR2 YYNGEE. This CDR3 is 13 amino acids long. CDR3 region: CASSDPGRYGYTF. The CDR3 nucleotides read TGTGCCAGCAGCGACCCAGGGAGGTATGGCTACACCTTC.

The V gene is TRBV25-1, the J gene TRBJ2-5, with a possible D match to TRBD2 (6 bases). Per germline, CDR1 MGHDK and CDR2 SYGVNS. The CDR3 has 14 amino acids. Trimming removed 1 base at V and 4 bases at J, with 10 bases between. Written as DNA, the CDR3 is TGTGCCAGCAGTGAATCTAGGGAGGCAGAGACCCAGTACTTC. It translates to CASSESREAETQYF.

The chain couples TRBV20-1 to TRBJ2-7; D call uncertain. This CDR3 comprises 14 residues. Trimming stripped 3 bases from V and 4 bases from J, with 16 bases between. Germline CDR1 and CDR2: DFQATT and SNEGSKA (reference sequence). In DNA form, the CDR3 reads TGCAGTGCTAGCGTTACCGGGCCCTCATACGAGCAGTACTTC. Translated: CSASVTGPSYEQYF.

This clonotype was counted ten times or more. The chain recombines TRBV11-2 with TRBJ1-1; D not resolved. Germline lookup yields CDR1 SGHAT and CDR2 FQNNGV. V was cut by 5 bases and J by 4 bases, with 14 bases left in between. The CDR3 sequence is 14 residues long. CDR3 sequence (DNA): TGTGCCAGCAGCCCGACGGTGAGCGTCACTGAAGCTTTCTTT. It codes for CASSPTVSVTEAFF.

Ten or more counts support this clonotype. J is TRBJ2-5 and V is TRBV4-2; 7 bases are a match to TRBD1. The germline CDR1 and CDR2 sequences are LGHNA and YNFKEQ. This CDR3 is built from 12 residues. The CDR3 DNA reads as TGTGGCAGGGACAGAAAACAAGAGACCCAGTACTTC. Protein product: CGRDRKQETQYF.

The V call is TRBV20-1, the J call TRBJ2-2; D is uncertain. Trimming left V 6 bases short and J 2 bases short, with 19 bases between. Germline V lookup: CDR1 DFQATT, CDR2 SNEGSKA (reference sequence). This CDR3 contains 16 residues. In DNA, the CDR3 is TGCAGTGCGGATGCACCATGGCAGGCTAACACCGGGGAGCTGTTTTTT. It encodes CSADAPWQANTGELFF.

The J gene is TRBJ2-7, the V gene TRBV7-8, with 8 bases that match TRBD2. CDR1 is SGHVS, CDR2 FQNEAQ, per germline. J gave up 4 bases and V 5 bases, and 10 bases lay outside the gene matches. This CDR3 has 15 amino acids. The DNA of the CDR3 is TGTGCCAGCAGCCGGGGGGGGCCCATCCAATACGAGCAGTACTTC. It codes for CASSRGGPIQYEQYF.

This clonotype was detected many times. The genes are TRBV7-7 and TRBJ2-7; 11 nucleotides agree with TRBD1. CDR3 length equals 15 residues. Looked up from germline, CDR1 is SSHAT and CDR2 is FNYEAQ (reference sequence). V was clipped by 5 bases and J by 2 bases; unmatched bases: 5. The CDR3 sequence: CASSQGQGGPYEQYF. In nucleotides, the CDR3 is TGTGCCAGCAGCCAGGGACAGGGGGGGCCCTACGAGCAGTACTTC.

This clonotype was seen many times. CDR3 in DNA: TGTGCCAGCAGCCTAGAGGAGGGAGGGTGGCAGCCCCAGCATTTT. Translation gives CASSLEEGGWQPQHF. The rearrangement links TRBV7-2 to TRBJ1-5; D remains ambiguous. CDR1 is SGHTA, CDR2 FQGNSA, per germline. Trimming took 5 bases from V and 7 from J, leaving 18 bases between them. The CDR3 has 15 residues.

In this sample, this clonotype turned up a few times. The chain joins TRBV20-1 to TRBJ2-7; 7 bases line up with TRBD2. The CDR3 is 14 amino acids. V lost 4 bases and J lost 0; bases outside the gene matches: 6. In germline, CDR1 is DFQATT, CDR2 SNEGSKA (reference sequence). This CDR3 reads CSAKRDYSSYEQYF. Here the CDR3 DNA reads TGCAGTGCTAAGCGGGACTATTCCTCCTACGAGCAGTACTTC.

The chain has TRBV20-1 and TRBJ1-5, with TRBD1 matching over 8 bases. The J segment lost 1 base and the V segment lost 2 bases, leaving 7 bases of the junction unmatched. This CDR3 has 16 amino acids. Germline V gene sequence: CDR1 DFQATT, CDR2 SNEGSKA (reference sequence). The CDR3 loop is CSARRAGGASNQPQHF. CDR3 DNA sequence: TGCAGTGCTAGAAGGGCAGGGGGCGCGAGCAATCAGCCCCAGCATTTT.

The chain couples TRBV6-5 to TRBJ1-1, with no clear D. Germline CDR1 and CDR2: MNHEY and SVGAGI. The CDR3 contains 16 residues. V gave up 2 bases and J gave up 0 bases, with 13 bases separating them. CDR3 residues: CASSYILFGLNTEAFF. Written as DNA, the CDR3 is TGTGCCAGCAGTTACATACTCTTTGGTTTGAACACTGAAGCTTTCTTT.